This TCR beta chain appears in the sequencing data of a study of control samples from healthy donors and cancer patients. The germline V gene encodes CDR1 SGHRS and CDR2 YFSETQ. V gave up 4 bases and J gave up 0 bases, with 13 bases separating them. This CDR3 comprises 15 residues. TCRdb keeps only in-frame clones here, not all; method: immunoSEQ multiplex PCR. The table lists about 130,000 clones, about 95% of them singletons. The V call is TRBV5-1, the J call TRBJ1-2; tentatively, D is TRBD1 (6 bases). This clonotype was obtained from a man aged 25-45 years in good health. The sample was blood. In DNA form, the CDR3 reads TGCGCCAGCAGCCCGGACAGCAGACCTAACTATGGCTACACCTTC. Its translation is CASSPDSRPNYGYTF. Full variable domain (rest looked up from reference TRBV5-1 and TRBJ1-2): KAGVTQTPRYLIKTRGQQVTLSCSPISGHRSVSWYQQTPGQGLQFLFEYFSETQRNKGNFPGRFSGRQFSNSRSEMNVSTLELGDSALYLCASSPDSRPNYGYTFGSGTRLTVV.